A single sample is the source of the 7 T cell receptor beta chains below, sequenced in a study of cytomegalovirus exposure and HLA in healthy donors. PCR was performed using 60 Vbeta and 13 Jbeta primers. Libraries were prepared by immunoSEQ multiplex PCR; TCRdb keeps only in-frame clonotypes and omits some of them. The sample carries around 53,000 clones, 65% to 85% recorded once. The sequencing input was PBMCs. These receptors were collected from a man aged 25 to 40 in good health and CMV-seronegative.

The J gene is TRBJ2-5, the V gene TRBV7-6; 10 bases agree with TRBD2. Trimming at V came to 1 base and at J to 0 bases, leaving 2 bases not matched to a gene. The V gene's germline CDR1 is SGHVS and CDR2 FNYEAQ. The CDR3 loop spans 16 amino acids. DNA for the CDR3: TGTGCCAGCAGCTTAGGACTAGCGGGCAACCAAGAGACCCAGTACTTC. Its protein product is CASSLGLAGNQETQYF.

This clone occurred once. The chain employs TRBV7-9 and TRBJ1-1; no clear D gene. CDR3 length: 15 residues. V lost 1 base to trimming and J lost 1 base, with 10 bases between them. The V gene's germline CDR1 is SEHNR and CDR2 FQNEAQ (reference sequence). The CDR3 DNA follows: TGTGCCAGCAGCTTAGGGGATCGGGGGAACACTGAAGCTTTCTTT. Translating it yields CASSLGDRGNTEAFF.

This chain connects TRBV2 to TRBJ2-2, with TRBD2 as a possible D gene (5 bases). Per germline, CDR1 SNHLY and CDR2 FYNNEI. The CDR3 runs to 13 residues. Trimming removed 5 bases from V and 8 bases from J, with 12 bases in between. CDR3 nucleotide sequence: TGTGCCAGCAGTCTATCGGGGAGAGGGGAGCTGTTTTTT. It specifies CASSLSGRGELFF.

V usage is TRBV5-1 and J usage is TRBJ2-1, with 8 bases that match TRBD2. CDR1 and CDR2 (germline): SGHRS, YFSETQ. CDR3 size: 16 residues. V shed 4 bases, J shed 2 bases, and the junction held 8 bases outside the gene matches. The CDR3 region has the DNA TGCGCCAGCAGCATGCTTAGCGGGACAACCTACAATGAGCAGTTCTTC. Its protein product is CASSMLSGTTYNEQFF. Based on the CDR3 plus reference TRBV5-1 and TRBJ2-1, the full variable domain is KAGVTQTPRYLIKTRGQQVTLSCSPISGHRSVSWYQQTPGQGLQFLFEYFSETQRNKGNFPGRFSGRQFSNSRSEMNVSTLELGDSALYLCASSMLSGTTYNEQFFGPGTRLTVL.

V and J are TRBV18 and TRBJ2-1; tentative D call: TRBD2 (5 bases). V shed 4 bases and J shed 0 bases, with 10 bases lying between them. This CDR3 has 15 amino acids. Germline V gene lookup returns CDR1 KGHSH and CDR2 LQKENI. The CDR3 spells CASSQDSPSYNEQFF. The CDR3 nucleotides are TGTGCCAGCTCACAGGACTCCCCCTCCTACAATGAGCAGTTCTTC.

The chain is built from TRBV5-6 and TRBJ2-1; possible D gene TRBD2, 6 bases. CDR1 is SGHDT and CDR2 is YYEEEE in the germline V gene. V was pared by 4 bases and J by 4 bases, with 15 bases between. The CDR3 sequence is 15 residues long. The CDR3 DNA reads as TGTGCCAGCAGCGCCTCTAGCGCTTCTTACAATGAGCAGTTCTTC. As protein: CASSASSASYNEQFF.

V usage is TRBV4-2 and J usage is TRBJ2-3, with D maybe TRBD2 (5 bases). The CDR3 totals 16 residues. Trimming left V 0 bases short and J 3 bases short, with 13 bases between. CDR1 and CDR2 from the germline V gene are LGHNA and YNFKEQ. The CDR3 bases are TGTGCCAGCAGCCAAGATTTCGGAGGAGGAACAGATACGCAGTATTTT. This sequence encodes CASSQDFGGGTDTQYF.